Listed here are 27 T cell receptor beta chains from one sample, sequenced in a study of OX40 agonist ivuxolimab in advanced cancers. Clones were read by immunoSEQ multiplex PCR, and TCRdb kept only the in-frame ones, dropping some. The sample gives 50,000 to 75,000 clones, around 87% of which show up once; less than 0.4% is in the top ten. Sample: CD4+ or CD8+ T cells sorted from blood, taken in a trial of the OX40 agonist ivuxolimab. These receptors originate from an adult with an advanced solid tumor such as melanoma, head and neck, liver or kidney cancer.

The chain uses TRBV5-4 and TRBJ2-7; D is uncertain. Germline V lookup: CDR1 SGHNT, CDR2 YYREEE (reference sequence). V lost 0 bases and J 3 bases, leaving 7 bases between the germline ends. The CDR3 runs to 13 residues. The CDR3 coding sequence is TGTGCCAGCAGCTTGGCTGGAAGCTACGAGCAGTACTTC. Translation gives CASSLAGSYEQYF.

The chain recombines TRBV19 with TRBJ1-1; possibly TRBD1 for D (6 bases). V was trimmed by 10 bases and J by 1 base, leaving 19 bases between them. This CDR3 is 15 amino acids long. CDR1 is LNHDA and CDR2 is SQIVND in the germline V gene (reference sequence). CDR3 bases: TGTGCCACCGCACCCCCCGGGACACAGAACACTGAAGCTTTCTTT. It is translated as CATAPPGTQNTEAFF.

The V and J genes are TRBV9 and TRBJ2-3; D might be TRBD1 (6 bases). Trimming cost V 0 bases and J 0 bases, with 11 bases left between them. Germline CDR1 SGDLS, CDR2 YYNGEE. This CDR3 is 16 amino acids long. CDR3: CASSVGQGRSTDTQYF. The CDR3, as DNA: TGTGCCAGCAGCGTAGGTCAGGGGCGAAGCACAGATACGCAGTATTTT.

The chain employs TRBV9 and TRBJ1-6; 7 bases agree with TRBD1. The CDR3 has 14 amino acids. In germline, CDR1 is SGDLS, CDR2 YYNGEE. The J segment lost 10 bases and the V segment lost 3 bases, leaving 7 bases of the junction unmatched. This CDR3 is CASSARQGRSPLHF. The CDR3 DNA follows: TGTGCCAGCAGCGCACGACAGGGTCGGTCACCCCTCCACTTT.

The CDR3 sequence: CASQAIFGTRNEQFF. The CDR3 coding sequence is TGTGCCAGCCAAGCAATTTTCGGGACACGCAATGAGCAGTTCTTC. V and J are TRBV2 and TRBJ2-1; TRBD1 is a possible D gene (6 bases). The CDR3 extends over 15 amino acids. The V gene's germline CDR1 is SNHLY and CDR2 FYNNEI. Trimming removed 8 bases from V and 6 bases from J, with 20 bases in between.

This clone came up once. One junction end does not reproduce the germline sequence, and a read error may be involved. The gene calls are TRBV11-3 and TRBJ1-1; maybe TRBD1 (6 bases). The germline gives CDR1 SGHNT, CDR2 YENEEA. This CDR3 is 16 amino acids long. The CDR3 here is CASSVDKGVRNTEAFF. For the CDR3, the DNA is TGTGCCAGCAGCGTAGACAAGGGGGTTCGGAACACTGAAGCTTTCTTT.

V gene TRBV7-8 combines with J gene TRBJ2-1; D not resolved. Trimming removed 5 bases from V and 0 bases from J, with 11 bases in between. The CDR3 has 15 amino acids. Per the germline V gene, CDR1 is SGHVS and CDR2 is FQNEAQ. The CDR3 sequence: CASSLPVSSYNEQFF. DNA of the CDR3: TGTGCCAGCAGCCTTCCAGTCAGCTCCTACAATGAGCAGTTCTTC.

The chain combines TRBV2 with TRBJ2-2; D is undetermined. Trimming left V 7 bases short and J 4 bases short, with 10 bases between. CDR1 SNHLY and CDR2 FYNNEI come from the germline V gene. The CDR3 consists of 13 residues. The CDR3 DNA is TGTGCCAGCACCACAGACTTCACCGGGGAGCTGTTTTTT. The encoded protein is CASTTDFTGELFF.

The CDR3 sequence: CASSPGRGGNTEAFF. CDR3 DNA: TGTGCCAGCAGCCCTGGCCGGGGGGGGAACACTGAAGCTTTCTTT. This chain joins TRBV7-3 and TRBJ1-1; D might be TRBD1 (5 bases). V gave up 5 bases and J gave up 1 base, with 14 bases separating them. Germline CDR1 and CDR2: SGHTA and FQGTGA. This CDR3 contains 15 residues. The whole variable domain, remainder taken from reference TRBV7-3 and TRBJ1-1, is GAGVSQTPSNKVTEKGKYVELRCDPISGHTALYWYRQSLGQGPEFLIYFQGTGAADDSGLPNDRFFAVRPEGSVSTLKIQRTERGDSAVYLCASSPGRGGNTEAFFGQGTRLTVV.

This clone was observed a few times. The rearrangement links TRBV9 to TRBJ2-1; the D gene could be TRBD1 or TRBD2 (5 bases each). The CDR3 consists of 16 residues. In germline, CDR1 is SGDLS, CDR2 YYNGEE. V lost 0 bases, J lost 9 bases, and 19 bases lay in between. CDR3 sequence: CASSVGMGVHLGEQFF. CDR3 sequence (DNA): TGTGCCAGCAGCGTAGGAATGGGGGTTCATCTCGGTGAGCAGTTCTTC.

The chain links TRBV23-1 to TRBJ1-4; D unclear. TRBV23-1 is annotated as an ORF whose role is uncertain. The CDR3 is made up of 15 amino acids. Trimming removed 9 bases from V and 2 bases from J, with 16 bases in between. CDR3 coding DNA: TGCGCCAGGGCATATGAGGGCAGGACTAATGAAAAACTGTTTTTT. This codes for CARAYEGRTNEKLFF.

This chain uses TRBV18 with TRBJ2-5; TRBD2 agrees at 10 bases. TRBJ2-7 matches the DNA end more closely, so the J call is doubtful. Germline loops: CDR1 KGHSH, CDR2 LQKENI. This CDR3 contains 15 residues. The CDR3 loop reads CASSLRTSGDYEQYF. Here the CDR3 DNA reads TGTGCCAGCTCTCTCAGGACTAGCGGTGACTACGAGCAGTACTTC.

The V and J genes are TRBV19 and TRBJ1-2; TRBD1 agrees at 7 bases. The CDR3 extends over 15 amino acids. V lost 0 bases, J lost 4 bases, and 5 bases stayed unmatched. Germline V CDR1 and CDR2: LNHDA, SQIVND (reference sequence). The CDR3 region has the DNA TGTGCCAGTAGTATAGATGGCGACAGGGCCTATGGCTACACCTTC. Its protein is CASSIDGDRAYGYTF.

The rearrangement links TRBV10-1 to TRBJ2-2, with D possibly TRBD2 on 6 matching bases. The germline V gene encodes CDR1 WNHNN and CDR2 SYGVQD (reference sequence). The V end lost 2 bases, the J end lost 6 bases, and 13 bases lay between the germline ends. The CDR3 is 15 residues long. CDR3: CASSETALAAGELFF. DNA for the CDR3: TGCGCCAGCAGTGAGACGGCACTAGCCGCCGGGGAGCTGTTTTTT.

The chain links TRBV27 to TRBJ1-4, with D unclear. The V end was cut by 3 bases, the J end by 8 bases, with 13 bases between. This CDR3 comprises 14 residues. Looked up from germline, CDR1 is MNHEY and CDR2 is SMNVEV (reference sequence). The chain's CDR3 is CASSLGSPWEKLFF. The CDR3 DNA reads as TGTGCCAGCAGTTTGGGGTCTCCCTGGGAAAAACTGTTTTTT.

V usage is TRBV6-5 and J usage is TRBJ1-1; D remains unclear. Germline V CDR1 and CDR2: MNHEY, SVGAGI. The CDR3 spans 13 residues. Trimming removed 0 bases at V and 4 bases at J, with 6 bases between. CDR3 nucleotide sequence: TGTGCCAGCAGTTACTCGGCAGGCACTGAAGCTTTCTTT. Translating gives CASSYSAGTEAFF.

This clone was recorded only once. The chain employs TRBV4-2 and TRBJ1-4; the D is unclear. The ends were cut back, 4 bases at V and 4 bases at J, with 13 bases in the middle. The CDR3 sequence is 15 residues long. Per the germline V gene, CDR1 is LGHNA and CDR2 is YNFKEQ. The CDR3 DNA reads TGTGCCAGCAGCCGCGCGGACGGAGTTAATGAAAAACTGTTTTTT. Amino acid sequence: CASSRADGVNEKLFF.

The rearrangement links TRBV9 to TRBJ2-3; 9 bases match TRBD1. V shed 4 bases and J 1 base; nucleotides not matched to a gene: 7. Per the germline V gene, CDR1 is SGDLS and CDR2 is YYNGEE. The length of the CDR3 is 16 residues. The CDR3 sequence: CASSPRTGGGTDTQYF. Here the CDR3 DNA reads TGTGCCAGCAGCCCCAGAACAGGGGGCGGCACAGATACGCAGTATTTT. Supplemented by reference TRBV9 and TRBJ2-3, the full variable domain reads DSGVTQTPKHLITATGQRVTLRCSPRSGDLSVYWYQQSLDQGLQFLIQYYNGEERAKGNILERFSAQQFPDLHSELNLSSLELGDSALYFCASSPRTGGGTDTQYFGPGTRLTVL.

The V gene is TRBV2, the J gene TRBJ2-2; no clear D gene. Trimming pared 8 bases from V and 5 bases from J, leaving 15 bases between. This CDR3 is 14 amino acids long. The germline V gene has CDR1 SNHLY and CDR2 FYNNEI. The CDR3 DNA follows: TGTGCCAGCTGCTTGGGCTCCTCGACCGGGGAGCTGTTTTTT. This gives the protein CASCLGSSTGELFF.

The V gene is TRBV5-1, the J gene TRBJ1-4; D is ambiguous. This CDR3 region has 16 residues. V was shortened by 5 bases and J by 7 bases, with 21 bases between the two germline ends. Germline assignment: CDR1 SGHRS and CDR2 YFSETQ. CDR3 in DNA: TGCGCCAGCAGTAAATTTATGGCAGGATCCCCTGAAAAACTGTTTTTT. It specifies CASSKFMAGSPEKLFF.

The gene calls are TRBV10-2 and TRBJ2-5, with TRBD2 matching 12 bases. The CDR3 runs 15 residues. V lost 3 bases to trimming and J lost 6 bases; unmatched junction nucleotides: 5. Germline assignment: CDR1 WSHSY and CDR2 SAAADI. This CDR3 reads CASSDRTSGAKTQYF. CDR3 bases: TGCGCCAGCAGTGACCGGACTAGCGGGGCAAAGACCCAGTACTTC.

The chain uses TRBV6-1 and TRBJ1-6; the match to TRBD1 covers 7 bases. V lost 6 bases to trimming and J lost 12 bases; unmatched junction nucleotides: 11. The CDR3 covers 14 residues. Germline CDR1 and CDR2: MNHNS and SASEGT. DNA of the CDR3: TGTGCCAGCAGCTTCCTTAGGGGGCAGGAACCCCTCCACTTT. As protein: CASSFLRGQEPLHF.

The V and J genes are TRBV6-1 and TRBJ2-7, with D perhaps matching TRBD1 or TRBD2 (6 bases each). Looked up from germline, CDR1 is MNHNS and CDR2 is SASEGT. The CDR3 is made up of 15 amino acids. Trimming took off 6 bases at V and 3 bases at J, with 18 bases between the two ends. DNA for the CDR3: TGTGCCAGCAGGAAAAACCCCGGGGGCCTCTACGAGCAGTACTTC. Translation gives CASRKNPGGLYEQYF.

The rearrangement links TRBV5-4 to TRBJ2-5, with 7 bases aligning to TRBD2. The CDR3 has 16 amino acids. V shed 3 bases and J 5 bases; nucleotides not matched to a gene: 13. Germline-derived CDR1 and CDR2 are SGHNT and YYREEE (reference sequence). The CDR3 DNA sequence: TGTGCCAGCAGCTCGTTTAGGGGCGGGGGATGGGAGACCCAGTACTTC. The encoded protein is CASSSFRGGGWETQYF.

The chain couples TRBV5-1 to TRBJ2-3, with D uncertain. The germline gives CDR1 SGHRS, CDR2 YFSETQ. This CDR3 is 17 amino acids long. Trimming cost V 0 bases and J 0 bases, with 14 bases left between them. CDR3 in amino acids: CASSLAPRQASTDTQYF. The CDR3 region has the DNA TGCGCCAGCAGCTTGGCCCCGCGACAAGCTAGCACAGATACGCAGTATTTT.

This rearrangement joins TRBV27 to TRBJ2-1; D gene ambiguous. The V end was cut by 5 bases, the J end by 1 base, with 12 bases between. The V gene's germline CDR1 is MNHEY and CDR2 SMNVEV (reference sequence). This CDR3 is built from 15 residues. CDR3 nucleotide sequence: TGTGCCAGCAGTCCCCCGGGTACTTCCTACAATGAGCAGTTCTTC. Translating it yields CASSPPGTSYNEQFF.

This chain links TRBV7-8 with TRBJ2-3; perhaps TRBD1 as D (6 bases). Germline V lookup: CDR1 SGHVS, CDR2 FQNEAQ. V lost 5 bases and J lost 2, with 17 bases in between. This CDR3 has 16 amino acids. CDR3: CASSPLGTSTTDTQYF. CDR3 nucleotide sequence: TGTGCCAGCAGCCCTTTAGGGACAAGCACCACAGATACGCAGTATTTT.